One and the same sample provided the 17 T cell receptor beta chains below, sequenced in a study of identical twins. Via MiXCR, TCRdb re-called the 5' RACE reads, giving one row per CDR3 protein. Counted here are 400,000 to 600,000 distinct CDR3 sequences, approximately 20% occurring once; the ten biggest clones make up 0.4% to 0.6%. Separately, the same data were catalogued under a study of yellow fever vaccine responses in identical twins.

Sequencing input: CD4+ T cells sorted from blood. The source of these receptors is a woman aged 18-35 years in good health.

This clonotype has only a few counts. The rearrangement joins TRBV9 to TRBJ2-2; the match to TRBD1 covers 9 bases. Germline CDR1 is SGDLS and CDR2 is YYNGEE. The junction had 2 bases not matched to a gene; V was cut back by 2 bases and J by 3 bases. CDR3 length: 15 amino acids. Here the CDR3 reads CASSVRQGDTGELFF. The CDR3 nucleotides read TGTGCCAGCAGCGTTCGACAGGGGGACACCGGGGAGCTGTTTTTT.

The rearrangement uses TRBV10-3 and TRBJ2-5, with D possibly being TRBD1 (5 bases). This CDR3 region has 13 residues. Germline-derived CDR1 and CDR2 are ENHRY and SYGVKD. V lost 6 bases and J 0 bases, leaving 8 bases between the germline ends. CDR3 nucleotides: TGTGCCATCAGAAAGACAGACCAAGAGACCCAGTACTTC. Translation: CAIRKTDQETQYF.

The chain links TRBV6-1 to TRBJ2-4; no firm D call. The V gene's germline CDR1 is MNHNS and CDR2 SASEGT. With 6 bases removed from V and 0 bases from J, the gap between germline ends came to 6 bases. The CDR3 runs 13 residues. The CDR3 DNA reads TGTGCCAGCAGACAACTAGCCAAAAACATTCAGTACTTC. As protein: CASRQLAKNIQYF.

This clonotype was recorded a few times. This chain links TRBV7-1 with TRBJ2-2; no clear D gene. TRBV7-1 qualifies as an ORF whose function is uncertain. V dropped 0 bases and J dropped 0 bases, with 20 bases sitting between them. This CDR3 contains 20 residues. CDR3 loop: CASSSATVKIPRPNTGELFF. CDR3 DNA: TGTGCCAGCAGCTCAGCCACTGTAAAAATTCCAAGACCGAACACCGGGGAGCTGTTTTTT.

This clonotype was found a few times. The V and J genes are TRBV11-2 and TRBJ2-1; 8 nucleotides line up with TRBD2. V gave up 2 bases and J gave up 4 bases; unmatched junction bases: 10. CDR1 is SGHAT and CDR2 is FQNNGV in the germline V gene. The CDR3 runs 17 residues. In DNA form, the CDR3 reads TGTGCCAGCAGCTTAATCCTCGGACTAGCCGAGTACAATGAGCAGTTCTTC. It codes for CASSLILGLAEYNEQFF.

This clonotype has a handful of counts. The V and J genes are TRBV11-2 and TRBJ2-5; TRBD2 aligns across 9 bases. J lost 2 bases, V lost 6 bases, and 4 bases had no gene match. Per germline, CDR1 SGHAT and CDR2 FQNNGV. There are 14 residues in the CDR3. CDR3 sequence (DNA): TGTGCCAGCAGTCCGGGACTAGCACAAGAGACCCAGTACTTC. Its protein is CASSPGLAQETQYF.

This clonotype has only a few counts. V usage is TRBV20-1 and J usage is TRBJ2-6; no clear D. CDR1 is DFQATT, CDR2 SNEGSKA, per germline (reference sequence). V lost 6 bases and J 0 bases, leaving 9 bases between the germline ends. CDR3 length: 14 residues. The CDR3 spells CSATIGSGANVLTF. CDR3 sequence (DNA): TGCAGTGCCACCATCGGCTCTGGGGCCAACGTCCTGACTTTC.

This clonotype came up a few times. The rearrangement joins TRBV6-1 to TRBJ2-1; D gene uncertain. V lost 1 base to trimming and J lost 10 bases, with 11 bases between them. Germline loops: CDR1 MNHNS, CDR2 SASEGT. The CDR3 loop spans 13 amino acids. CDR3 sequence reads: CASSEVLSREQFF. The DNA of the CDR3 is TGTGCCAGCAGTGAAGTGCTTAGCCGGGAGCAGTTCTTC.

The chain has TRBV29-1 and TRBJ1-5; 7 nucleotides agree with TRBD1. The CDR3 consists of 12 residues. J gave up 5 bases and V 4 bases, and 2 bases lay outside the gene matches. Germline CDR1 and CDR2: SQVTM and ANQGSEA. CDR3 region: CSVGGTDQPQHF. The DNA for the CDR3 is TGCAGCGTTGGGGGGACAGATCAGCCCCAGCATTTT. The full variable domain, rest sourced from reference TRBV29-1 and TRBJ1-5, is SAVISQKPSRDICQRGTSLTIQCQVDSQVTMMFWYRQQPGQSLTLIATANQGSEATYESGFVIDKFPISRPNLTFSTLTVSNMSPEDSSIYLCSVGGTDQPQHFGDGTRLSIL.

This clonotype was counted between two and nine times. CDR3 sequence: CASSLGRLAGGPGDEQFF. The CDR3 DNA sequence: TGTGCCAGCAGCTTAGGTAGACTAGCGGGAGGCCCCGGCGATGAGCAGTTCTTC. The chain is built from TRBV11-1 and TRBJ2-1, with 13 bases that match TRBD2. J gave up 8 bases and V 1 base, and 11 bases lay outside the gene matches. The CDR3 extends over 18 amino acids. The V gene's germline CDR1 is SGHAT and CDR2 FQDESV (reference sequence).

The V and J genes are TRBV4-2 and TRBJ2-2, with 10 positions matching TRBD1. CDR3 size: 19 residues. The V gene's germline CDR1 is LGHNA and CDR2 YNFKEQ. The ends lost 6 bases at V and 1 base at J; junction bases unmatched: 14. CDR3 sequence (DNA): TGTGCCAGCAGTTCTCCGTCAACTGACAGGGGGCAGAACACCGGGGAGCTGTTTTTT. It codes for CASSSPSTDRGQNTGELFF.

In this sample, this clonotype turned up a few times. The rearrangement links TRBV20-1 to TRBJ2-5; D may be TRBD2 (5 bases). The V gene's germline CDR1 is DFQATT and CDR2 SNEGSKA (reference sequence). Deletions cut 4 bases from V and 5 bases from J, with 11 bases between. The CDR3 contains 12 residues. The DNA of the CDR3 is TGCAGTGCTAAAGAATGGAGGGAGACCCAGTACTTC. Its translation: CSAKEWRETQYF.

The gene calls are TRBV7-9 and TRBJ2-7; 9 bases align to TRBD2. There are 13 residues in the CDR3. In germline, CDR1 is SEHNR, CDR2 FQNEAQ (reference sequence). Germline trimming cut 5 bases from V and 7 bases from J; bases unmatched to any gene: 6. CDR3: CASSPSGTGEQYF. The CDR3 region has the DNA TGTGCCAGCAGCCCTAGCGGGACTGGAGAGCAGTACTTC.

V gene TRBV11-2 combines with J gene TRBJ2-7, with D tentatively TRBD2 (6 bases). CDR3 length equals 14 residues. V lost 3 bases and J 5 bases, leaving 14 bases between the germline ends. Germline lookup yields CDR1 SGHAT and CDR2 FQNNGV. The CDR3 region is CASSFGGDSDEQYV. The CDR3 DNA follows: TGTGCCAGCAGCTTTGGTGGGGACTCGGACGAGCAGTACGTC.

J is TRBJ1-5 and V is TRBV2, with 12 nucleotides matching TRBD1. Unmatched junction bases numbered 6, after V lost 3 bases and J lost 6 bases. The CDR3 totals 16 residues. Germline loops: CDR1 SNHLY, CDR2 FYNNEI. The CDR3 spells CASSEGGQGAGQPQHF. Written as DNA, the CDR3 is TGTGCCAGCAGTGAGGGGGGACAGGGGGCCGGTCAGCCCCAGCATTTT.

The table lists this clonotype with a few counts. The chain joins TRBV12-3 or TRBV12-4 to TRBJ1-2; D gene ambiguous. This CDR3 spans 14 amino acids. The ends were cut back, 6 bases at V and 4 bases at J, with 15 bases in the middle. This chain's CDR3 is CASSPSAAGYGYTF. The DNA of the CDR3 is TGTGCCAGCAGCCCGAGCGCGGCGGGCTATGGCTACACCTTC.

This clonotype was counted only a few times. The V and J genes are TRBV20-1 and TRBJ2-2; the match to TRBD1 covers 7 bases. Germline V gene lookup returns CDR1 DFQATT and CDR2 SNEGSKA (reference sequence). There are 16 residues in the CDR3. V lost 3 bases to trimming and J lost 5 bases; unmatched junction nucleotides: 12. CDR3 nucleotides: TGCAGTGCTAGGGAACAGACAGGGTTTGGGACCGGGGAGCTGTTTTTT. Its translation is CSAREQTGFGTGELFF.